The rows below give T cell receptor beta chains drawn from one sample of a study of cytomegalovirus exposure and HLA in healthy donors. Clones were read by immunoSEQ multiplex PCR, and TCRdb kept only the in-frame ones, dropping some. This sample has more than 85,000 clones, with 60% to 80% found just once. The sample taken for sequencing was PBMCs. These receptors came from a man aged 25 to 45 in good health and CMV-seronegative. Each CDR3 is given with its conserved first and last residue. D genes are given only for firm matches. Rows may omit the clone size; those that give it use once, few, many or a size class.

>few|TRBJ1-2|.|TRBV11-3
TGTGCCAGCAGCCCTACTGTCCAGGGGCCTAACTATGGCTACACCTTC
CASSPTVQGPNYGYTF
>.|TRBJ1-5|TRBD1|TRBV7-2
TGTGCCAGCAGCGGGGGGGACAGGAGGAGCAATCAGCCCCAGCATTTT
CASSGGDRRSNQPQHF
>.|TRBJ2-3|TRBD2|TRBV7-2
TGTGCCAGCAGCTTAGCGCCACTCGCTAGCGGGAGAGGAACAGATACGCAGTATTTT
CASSLAPLASGRGTDTQYF
>.|TRBJ2-7|TRBD2|TRBV19
TGTGCCAGTAGTCTCCTAGCGGGAGGGCCGTACGAGCAGTACTTC
CASSLLAGGPYEQYF
>.|TRBJ1-1|TRBD1|TRBV5-1
TGCGCCAGCAGCGGACAGGGGGCGGGTACTGAAGCTTTCTTT
CASSGQGAGTEAFF
>.|TRBJ2-5|TRBD1|TRBV29-1
TGCAGCGTCCGACAGGGCTCTGAGACCCAGTACTTC
CSVRQGSETQYF
>.|TRBJ2-3|TRBD2|TRBV9
TGTGCCAGCAGCGTAGTGGGACTAGCGGGAGGCGGCGATACGCAGTATTTT
CASSVVGLAGGGDTQYF
>.|TRBJ2-7|TRBD2|TRBV29-1
TGCAGCGTTTCACGGCAGCGGGAGATCCACGAGCAGTACTTC
CSVSRQREIHEQYF
>.|TRBJ1-5|TRBD1|TRBV6-5
TGTGCCAGCAGCGTAACAGGGGCGGCGAATCAGCCCCAGCATTTT
CASSVTGAANQPQHF
>.|TRBJ2-5|.|TRBV10-3
TGTGCCATCAGTGAGCAGGGGCCCGAGTACCAAGAGACCCAGTACTTC
CAISEQGPEYQETQYF
>few|TRBJ1-1|.|TRBV5-1
TGCGCCAGCAGCTTCGCGGAAAACACTGAAGCTTTCTTT
CASSFAENTEAFF
>.|TRBJ2-3|.|TRBV19
TGTGCCAGTAGCGAACCCCCGGGAAATCGAAAGTATTTT
CASSEPPGNRKYF
>few|TRBJ2-6|.|TRBV12-5
TGTGCTAGTGGTTTGGTTTACGGTTCCGGGGCCAACGTCCTGACTTTC
CASGLVYGSGANVLTF
>.|TRBJ1-2|TRBD1|TRBV19
TGTGCCACAAGGGGACAGGGGCGCATATATGGCTACACCTTC
CATRGQGRIYGYTF
>.|TRBJ2-1|.|TRBV5-4
TGTGCCAGCAGCTACGGGGACAATGAGCAGTTCTTC
CASSYGDNEQFF
>.|TRBJ1-4|.|TRBV9
TGTGCCAGCAGCGTAGGAGGACAAACAACTAATGAAAAACTGTTTTTT
CASSVGGQTTNEKLFF
>.|TRBJ2-1|.|TRBV11-1
TGTGCCAGCAGCTCGTGGGAGAGGACTTACAATGAGCAGTTCTTC
CASSSWERTYNEQFF
>once|TRBJ2-3|TRBD2|TRBV27
TGTGCCAGCAGTTTATTTGGGACTAGCGGGCGGGCTAGCACAGATACGCAGTATTTT
CASSLFGTSGRASTDTQYF
>.|TRBJ1-4|.|TRBV2
TGTGCCAGCAGTGAAAGAGGTGGTCGTAATGAAAAACTGTTTTTT
CASSERGGRNEKLFF
>.|TRBJ1-4|.|TRBV30
TGTGCCTGGAGCCGACAGCCAACTAATGAAAAACTGTTTTTT
CAWSRQPTNEKLFF
>.|TRBJ2-1|.|TRBV7-2
TGTGCCAGCAGTAACCGGGACACCCTCTACAATGAGCAGTTCTTC
CASSNRDTLYNEQFF
>.|TRBJ1-2|TRBD1|TRBV18
TGTGCCAGCTCACAAACCCTACAGGGGACCAACTATGGCTACACCTTC
CASSQTLQGTNYGYTF
>.|TRBJ1-2|TRBD1|TRBV6-6
TGTGCCAGCACCCCGACAGGGAAGAAAGGCTACACCTTC
CASTPTGKKGYTF
>.|TRBJ2-5|TRBD1|TRBV6-1
TGTGCCAGCAGTGTTTACAGGGGTGAGACCCAGTACTTC
CASSVYRGETQYF
>.|TRBJ1-6|.|TRBV10-3
TGTGCCATCAGTGATCCGGGGAGCTCCTATAATTCACCCCTCCACTTT
CAISDPGSSYNSPLHF
>.|TRBJ2-2|TRBD2|TRBV6-1
TGTGCCAGCAGTGATTGGACTAGCGGGAGGAGGACCGGGGAGCTGTTTTTT
CASSDWTSGRRTGELFF